The TCR beta chain described here comes from a study of blood T cell repertoires in COVID-19. The overall study: Acute and convalescent COVID-19 specimens originated in the United States, Italy and Spain. Sample material is recorded as cDNA or gDNA derived from T cells, B-cell-depleted T cells, or PBMCs.

J gave up 5 bases and V 2 bases, and 12 bases lay outside the gene matches. The V gene's germline CDR1 is LNHDA and CDR2 SQIVND (reference sequence). The CDR3 runs 19 residues. Authors' methods: Amplifying reference gene primers gave estimates of nucleated cell counts. TCRdb's table, derived via immunoSEQ multiplex PCR, lists solely in-frame clones and lacks some. Clonal size and the V and J genes are those of that table, whereas D and trimming came from the DNA. The sample includes about 90,000 clones, 86% seen only once; the top ten take about 1.2%. The rearrangement uses TRBV19 and TRBJ2-2, with 12 bases aligning to TRBD2. The clonotype comes from a man older than 75 with active or convalescent COVID-19. The specimen sequenced was peripheral blood. The CDR3, as DNA: TGTGCCAGTAGTATATTTATCCTAGCGGGAGGGCCCAGTACCGGGGAGCTGTTTTTT. Protein sequence: CASSIFILAGGPSTGELFF.